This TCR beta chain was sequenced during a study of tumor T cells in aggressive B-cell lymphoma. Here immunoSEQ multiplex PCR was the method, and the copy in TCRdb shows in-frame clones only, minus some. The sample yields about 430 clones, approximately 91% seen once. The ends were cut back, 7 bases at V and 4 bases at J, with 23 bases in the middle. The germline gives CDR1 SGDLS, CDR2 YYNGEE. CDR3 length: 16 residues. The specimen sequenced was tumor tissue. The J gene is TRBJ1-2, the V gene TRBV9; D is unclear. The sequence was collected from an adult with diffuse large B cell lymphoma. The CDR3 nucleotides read TGTGCCAGCGGGTTCAGGCACTCAAGAAAGACCTATGGCTACACCTTC. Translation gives CASGFRHSRKTYGYTF.